A selection of T cell receptor beta chains follows, all from one sample in a study of technical replicates of blood from a handful of donors. Produced via immunoSEQ multiplex PCR; TCRdb's table is partial and in-frame only. Of some 80,000 clones in the sample, 92% were seen once. Sequencing was done on a sample of T cells isolated from PBMCs. The source of these receptors is a human donor in good health. Each CDR3 is given with its conserved first and last residue. The D gene is left open where the match is weak. Rows may omit the clone size; those that give it use once, few, many or a size class.

v_call,clone_size,j_call,cdr3_length,d_call,cdr3_aa
TRBV7-2,once,TRBJ2-1,15,NA,CASSRPGTSYNEQFF
TRBV4-1,NA,TRBJ2-2,16,NA,CASSQGKGWGTGELFF
TRBV2,NA,TRBJ2-7,16,NA,CASRALGGVNPYEQYF
TRBV5-4,NA,TRBJ2-7,13,NA,CASSLGQFYEQYF
TRBV5-5,NA,TRBJ1-5,13,NA,CASSLYSNQPQHF
TRBV5-5,NA,TRBJ2-7,15,TRBD2,CASSLVAGGTYEQYF
TRBV10-3,NA,TRBJ2-7,11,NA,CATVGGYEQYF
TRBV15,once,TRBJ1-6,15,NA,CATSRDRIPNSPLHF
TRBV7-9,NA,TRBJ1-2,17,TRBD1,CASITPSTGTGASGYTF
TRBV5-5,NA,TRBJ1-5,16,NA,CASSLVGNILAQPQHF
TRBV7-7,NA,TRBJ2-5,15,TRBD2,CASSLDPGGRETQYF
TRBV5-1,NA,TRBJ2-1,15,TRBD2,CASSLVAGGGNEQFF
TRBV23-1,NA,TRBJ2-7,14,NA,CASTHGRTGYEQYF
TRBV6-5,NA,TRBJ1-2,13,NA,CASSYSPDYGYTF
TRBV4-1,NA,TRBJ2-5,13,NA,CASSQATQETQYF
TRBV19,NA,TRBJ1-5,15,NA,CASSIAWLSNQPQHF
TRBV21-1,NA,TRBJ2-3,11,NA,CASSTEDTQYF